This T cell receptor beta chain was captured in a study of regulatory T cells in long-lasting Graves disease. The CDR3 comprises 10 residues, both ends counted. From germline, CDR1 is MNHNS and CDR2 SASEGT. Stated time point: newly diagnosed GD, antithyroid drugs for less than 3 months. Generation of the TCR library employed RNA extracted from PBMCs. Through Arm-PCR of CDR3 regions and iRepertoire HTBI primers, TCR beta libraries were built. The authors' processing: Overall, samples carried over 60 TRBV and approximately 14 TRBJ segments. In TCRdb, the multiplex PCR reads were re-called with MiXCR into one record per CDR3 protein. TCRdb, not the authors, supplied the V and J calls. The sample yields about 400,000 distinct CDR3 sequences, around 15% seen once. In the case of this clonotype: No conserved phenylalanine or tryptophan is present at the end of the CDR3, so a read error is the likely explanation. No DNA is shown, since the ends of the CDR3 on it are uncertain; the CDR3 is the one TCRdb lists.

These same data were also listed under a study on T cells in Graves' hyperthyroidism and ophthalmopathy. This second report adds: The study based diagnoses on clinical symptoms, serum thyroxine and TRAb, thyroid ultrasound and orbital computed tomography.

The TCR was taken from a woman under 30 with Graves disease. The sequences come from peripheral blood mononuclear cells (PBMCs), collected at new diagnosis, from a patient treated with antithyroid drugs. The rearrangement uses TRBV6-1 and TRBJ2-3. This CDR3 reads CASSEALTEY.